This T cell receptor (beta chain) was found in a study of T cells in Graves' hyperthyroidism and ophthalmopathy. RNA transcripts provided the source from which TCR beta CDR3 regions were amplified. The primer set for the first-round RT-PCR of the TCR CDR3 was HTBI. In TCRdb, the multiplex PCR reads were re-called with MiXCR into one record per CDR3 protein. Of about 340,000 distinct CDR3 sequences in the sample, roughly 21% were seen once. CDR3 size: 16 residues. Germline CDR1 SGHDN, CDR2 FVKESK. The V segment lost 1 base and the J segment 4 bases; nucleotides outside the gene matches: 6. This clonotype was detected many times.

This chain uses TRBV14 with TRBJ2-1, with TRBD2 identical over 8 bases. The receptor was isolated from a woman aged 45-60 years with Graves' hyperthyroidism. Material for sequencing was blood. Here the CDR3 DNA reads TGTGCCAGCAGCCAAGCAGGACTAGCCTATTACAATGAGCAGTTCTTC. It is translated as CASSQAGLAYYNEQFF.